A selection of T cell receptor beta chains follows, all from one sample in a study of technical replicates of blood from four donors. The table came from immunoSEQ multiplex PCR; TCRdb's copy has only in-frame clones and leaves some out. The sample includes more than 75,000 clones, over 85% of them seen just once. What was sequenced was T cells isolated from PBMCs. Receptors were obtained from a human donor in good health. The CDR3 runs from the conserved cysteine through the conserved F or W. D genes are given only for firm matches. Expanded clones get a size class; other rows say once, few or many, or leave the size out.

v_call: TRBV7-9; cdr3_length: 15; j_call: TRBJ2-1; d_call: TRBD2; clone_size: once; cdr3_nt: TGTGCCAGCAGCTCTGGAAGAGGGGACTACGATGAGCAGTTCTTC; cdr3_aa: CASSSGRGDYDEQFF
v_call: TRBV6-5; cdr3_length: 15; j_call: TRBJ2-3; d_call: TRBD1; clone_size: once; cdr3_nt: TGTGCCAGCAGTTACTCCCAGGGGGCCTTGAATACGCAGTATTTT; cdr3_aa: CASSYSQGALNTQYF
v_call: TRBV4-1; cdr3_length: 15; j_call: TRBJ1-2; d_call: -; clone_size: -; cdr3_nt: TGCGCCAGCAGCCAAGAGAGGACAGTTAACTATGGCTACACCTTC; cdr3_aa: CASSQERTVNYGYTF
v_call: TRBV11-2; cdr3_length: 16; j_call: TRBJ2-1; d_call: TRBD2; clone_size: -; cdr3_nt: TGTGCCAGCAGCTTAGGGGCTAGCGGGGTCGAGAATGAGCAGTTCTTC; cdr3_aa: CASSLGASGVENEQFF
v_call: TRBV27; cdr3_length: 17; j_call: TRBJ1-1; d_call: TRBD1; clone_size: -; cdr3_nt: TGTGCCAGCAGTTATTTGGGACAGGGGGACATGAACACTGAAGCTTTCTTT; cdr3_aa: CASSYLGQGDMNTEAFF
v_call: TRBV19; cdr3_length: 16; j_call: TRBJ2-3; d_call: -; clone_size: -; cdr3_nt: TGTGCCAGTAAGGCAACGACGGGTACTAGCACAGATACGCAGTATTTT; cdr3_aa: CASKATTGTSTDTQYF
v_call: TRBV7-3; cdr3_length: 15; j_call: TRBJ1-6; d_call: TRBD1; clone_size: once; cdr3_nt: TGTGCCAGCAGCCAGACAGGGTCTTCGGATTCACCCCTCCACTTT; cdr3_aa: CASSQTGSSDSPLHF
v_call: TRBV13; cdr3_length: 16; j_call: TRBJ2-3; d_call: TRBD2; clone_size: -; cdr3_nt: TGTGCCAGCAGCTTAGGTCTAGCGGGGCACACAGATACGCAGTATTTT; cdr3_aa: CASSLGLAGHTDTQYF
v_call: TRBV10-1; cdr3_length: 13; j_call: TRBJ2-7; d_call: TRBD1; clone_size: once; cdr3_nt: TGCGCCAGCAGACCGGGACAGGGGCAAGGGCAGTACTTC; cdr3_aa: CASRPGQGQGQYF
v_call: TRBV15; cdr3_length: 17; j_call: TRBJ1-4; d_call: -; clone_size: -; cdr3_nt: TGTGCCACCAGTTTACAGGGCATGGGGGAAACTAATGAAAAACTGTTTTTT; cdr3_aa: CATSLQGMGETNEKLFF
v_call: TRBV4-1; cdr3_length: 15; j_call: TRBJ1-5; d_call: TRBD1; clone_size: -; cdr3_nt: TGCGCCAGCAGCCTCGGACAGGGCCTAGATCAGCCCCAGCATTTT; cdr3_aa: CASSLGQGLDQPQHF
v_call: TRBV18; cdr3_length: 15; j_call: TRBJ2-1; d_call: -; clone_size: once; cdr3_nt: TGTGCCAGCTCTGGCGTCGGGAGCTCCTACAATGAGCAGTTCTTC; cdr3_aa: CASSGVGSSYNEQFF
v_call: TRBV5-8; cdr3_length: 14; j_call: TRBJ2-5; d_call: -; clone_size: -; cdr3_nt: TGTGCCAGCGCCCCGGGGGTCAGGCAAGAGACCCAGTACTTC; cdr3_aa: CASAPGVRQETQYF
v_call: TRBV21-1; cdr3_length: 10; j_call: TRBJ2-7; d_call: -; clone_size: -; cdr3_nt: TGTGCCAGCAGCGGGGCGGAGCAGTACTTC; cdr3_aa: CASSGAEQYF
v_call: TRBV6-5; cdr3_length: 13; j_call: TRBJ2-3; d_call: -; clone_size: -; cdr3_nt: TGTGCCAGCAGTTACAAACGGACAGATACGCAGTATTTT; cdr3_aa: CASSYKRTDTQYF
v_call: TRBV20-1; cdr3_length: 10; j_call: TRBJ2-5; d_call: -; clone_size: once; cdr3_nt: TGCAGTGCTTCCGAAGAGACCCAGTACTTC; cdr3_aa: CSASEETQYF
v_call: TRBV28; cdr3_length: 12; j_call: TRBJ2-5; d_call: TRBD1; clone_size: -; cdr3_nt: TGTGCCACCCGGGACAGAGGGAAGACCCAGTACTTC; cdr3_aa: CATRDRGKTQYF
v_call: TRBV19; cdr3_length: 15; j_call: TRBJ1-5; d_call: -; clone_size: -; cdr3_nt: TGTGCCAGTAGTATAGTTTGGACAGAGAATCAGCCCCAGCATTTT; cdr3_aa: CASSIVWTENQPQHF
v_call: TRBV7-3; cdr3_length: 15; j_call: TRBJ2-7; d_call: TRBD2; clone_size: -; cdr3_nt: TGTGCCAGCAGCTTAATGGGCGGGGGAGCCTACGAGCAGTACTTC; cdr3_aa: CASSLMGGGAYEQYF
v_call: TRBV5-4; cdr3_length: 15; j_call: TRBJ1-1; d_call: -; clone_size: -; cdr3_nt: TGTGCCAGCAGCCAATTCGGGGATTTGAACACTGAAGCTTTCTTT; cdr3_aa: CASSQFGDLNTEAFF
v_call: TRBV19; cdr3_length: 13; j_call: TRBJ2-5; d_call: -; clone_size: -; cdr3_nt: TGTGCCAGTAGTATAAAGGGGGAAGAGACCCAGTACTTC; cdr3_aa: CASSIKGEETQYF
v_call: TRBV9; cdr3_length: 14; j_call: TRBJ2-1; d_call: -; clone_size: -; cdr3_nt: TGTGCCAGCAGCGTCGCTAGCCTAATGGGGGAGCAGTTCTTC; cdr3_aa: CASSVASLMGEQFF
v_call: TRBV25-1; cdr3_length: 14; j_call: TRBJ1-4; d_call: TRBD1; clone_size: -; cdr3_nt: TGTGCCAGCAGTGCACAGGGGGCACGGGAAAAACTGTTTTTT; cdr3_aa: CASSAQGAREKLFF
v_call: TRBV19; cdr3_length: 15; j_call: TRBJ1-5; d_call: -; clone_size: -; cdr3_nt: TGTGCCAGTAGTTCGAAGACAGGTGGCTCATTCGGAGAGCATTTT; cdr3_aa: CASSSKTGGSFGEHF
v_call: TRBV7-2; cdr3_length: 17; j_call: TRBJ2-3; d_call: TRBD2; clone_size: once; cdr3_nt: TGTGCCAGCAGCTTAGAGGGGACTACCGGTTGGGAGGATACGCAGTATTTT; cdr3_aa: CASSLEGTTGWEDTQYF
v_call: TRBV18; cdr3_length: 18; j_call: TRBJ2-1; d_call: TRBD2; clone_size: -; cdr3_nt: TGTGCCAGCTCACCACCGGCGGGAGGACCTAGCTCCTACAATGAGCAGTTCTTC; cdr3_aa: CASSPPAGGPSSYNEQFF
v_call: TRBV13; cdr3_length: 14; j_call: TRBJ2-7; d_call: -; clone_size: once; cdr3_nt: TGTGCCAGCAGCTCCACGGACATTCAGTACGAGCAGTACTTC; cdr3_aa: CASSSTDIQYEQYF
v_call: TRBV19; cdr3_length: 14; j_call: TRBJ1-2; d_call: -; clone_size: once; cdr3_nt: TGTGCCAGTAGTATAGGTCAGGGGAACTATGGCTACACCTTC; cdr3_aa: CASSIGQGNYGYTF
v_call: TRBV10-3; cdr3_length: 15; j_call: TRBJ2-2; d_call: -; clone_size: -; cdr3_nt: TGTGCCATCAGTGGGGGGGGCGGCCACACCGGGGAGCTGTTTTTT; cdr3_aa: CAISGGGGHTGELFF